These T cell receptor beta chains were read from a single sample in a study of blood T cell repertoires in COVID-19. Sequenced by immunoSEQ multiplex PCR; TCRdb stores in-frame clones only, minus some. Altogether about 170,000 clones are present, less than 90% being singletons, with the ten largest covering about a tenth. The source material was peripheral blood. The receptors were sampled from a woman aged 55-69 years with COVID-19, enrolled during active disease. The CDR3 runs from the conserved cysteine through the conserved F or W. A D gene is named only where the DNA matches it firmly. Expanded clones get a size class; other rows say once, few or many, or leave the size out.

clone_size	v_call	d_call	cdr3_length	j_call	cdr3_nt	cdr3_aa
.	TRBV24-1	TRBD2	16	TRBJ2-1	TGTGCCACCAGTAGCGTAGGCGGGAGGAGGGACCTTGAGCAGTTCTTC	CATSSVGGRRDLEQFF
once	TRBV6-6	TRBD1	16	TRBJ1-1	TGTGCCAGCAGTCCTCGGGACAGGGGGCTAAACACTGAAGCTTTCTTT	CASSPRDRGLNTEAFF
.	TRBV6-6	.	15	TRBJ1-6	TGTGCCAGCAGTTTCCAGACAGGAAATAATTCACCCCTCCACTTT	CASSFQTGNNSPLHF
.	TRBV5-1	.	13	TRBJ2-5	TGCGCCAGCAGCTTGGTCCCGTTGGAGACCCAGTACTTC	CASSLVPLETQYF
.	TRBV10-3	TRBD2	15	TRBJ2-2	TGTGCCATCGCCGCTAGCGGGAGGAACACCGGGGAGCTGTTTTTT	CAIAASGRNTGELFF
.	TRBV7-2	.	13	TRBJ2-1	TGTGCCAGCAGCCTTCCTCCGGGACTCGAGCAGTTCTTC	CASSLPPGLEQFF
few	TRBV7-6	TRBD1	16	TRBJ1-4	TGTGCCAGCAGCGAGGACAGGGGGCTAGCTAATGAAAAACTGTTTTTT	CASSEDRGLANEKLFF
.	TRBV28	.	14	TRBJ2-4	TGTGCCAGCAGGTCCGGACTAGCCAAAAACATTCAGTACTTC	CASRSGLAKNIQYF
once	TRBV28	.	15	TRBJ2-7	TGTGCCAGCAGTTTCTCAGGGGTTTACTCCTACGAGCAGTACTTC	CASSFSGVYSYEQYF
.	TRBV6-5	TRBD1	15	TRBJ1-5	TGTGCCAGCAGTCTATCACGGACAGGGACTCAGCCCCAGCATTTT	CASSLSRTGTQPQHF
.	TRBV5-6	TRBD1	15	TRBJ2-7	TGTGCCAGCAGCTTAACCGGGACAGGGGGCTACGAGCAGTACTTC	CASSLTGTGGYEQYF
.	TRBV19	.	14	TRBJ1-2	TGTGCCAGTAGTTTAGGTGGCATAGCGTATGGCTACACCTTC	CASSLGGIAYGYTF
.	TRBV30	.	13	TRBJ2-1	TGTGCCTGGAGTGAACAGGCCTACAATGAGCAGTTCTTC	CAWSEQAYNEQFF
once	TRBV28	.	14	TRBJ2-7	TGTGCCAGCACTCCTGGGTACCAGGGATACGAGCAGTACTTC	CASTPGYQGYEQYF
.	TRBV6-2/TRBV6-3	TRBD2	15	TRBJ2-1	TGTGCCAGCAGTCTACTGAGCGGGAGAGGTAATGAGCAGTTCTTC	CASSLLSGRGNEQFF
.	TRBV6-1	.	12	TRBJ1-5	TGTGCCAGCAGTGAGCTAAATCAGCCCCAGCATTTT	CASSELNQPQHF
.	TRBV18	TRBD1	14	TRBJ2-4	TGTGCCAGCTCACCACGGGACAGTCCAAACATTCAGTACTTC	CASSPRDSPNIQYF
.	TRBV10-3	.	13	TRBJ1-1	TGTGCCATCAGGCAGCGTACGCCCACTGAAGCTTTCTTT	CAIRQRTPTEAFF
.	TRBV30	TRBD1	14	TRBJ2-7	TGTGCCTGGAGTGGGGACAGGGGGCGGTACGAGCAGTACTTC	CAWSGDRGRYEQYF
.	TRBV27	.	16	TRBJ2-6	TGTGCCAGCAGCCGAAATCCCGGGGTCGGGGCCAACGTCCTGACTTTC	CASSRNPGVGANVLTF
once	TRBV7-9	TRBD1	15	TRBJ1-5	TGTGCCAGCAGCTACAGGGGTAGCGAGGATCAGCCCCAGCATTTT	CASSYRGSEDQPQHF
.	TRBV12-3/TRBV12-4	.	13	TRBJ2-3	TGTGCCAGCAGTTTAATGGGAGGGGGTACGCAGTATTTT	CASSLMGGGTQYF
.	TRBV7-6	TRBD2	14	TRBJ2-3	TGTGCCAGCAGGACTAGCGGAACCACAGATACGCAGTATTTT	CASRTSGTTDTQYF
.	TRBV27	.	15	TRBJ1-5	TGTGCCAGCAGTTTATCTCGCCCGGAGAATCAGCCCCAGCATTTT	CASSLSRPENQPQHF
once	TRBV5-1	TRBD2	17	TRBJ2-5	TGCGCCAGCAGCTTGTACTTCACGGGAGGGCCCGGAGAGACCCAGTACTTC	CASSLYFTGGPGETQYF
.	TRBV6-5	.	15	TRBJ2-7	TGTGCCAGCAGTCGCGGGACAGAGGGGACTTACGAGCAGTACTTC	CASSRGTEGTYEQYF
.	TRBV2	TRBD1	15	TRBJ2-7	TGTGCCAGCAGATTTGGGACAGGGAACTCCTACGAGCAGTACTTC	CASRFGTGNSYEQYF
.	TRBV6-2/TRBV6-3	TRBD2	16	TRBJ2-3	TGTGCCAGCAGTACCCCCGGCGGGAGGGCCCCAGATACGCAGTATTTT	CASSTPGGRAPDTQYF
.	TRBV7-6	.	16	TRBJ2-1	TGTGCCAGCAGCTTGGTCGCTGTAGCGGTCTACAATGAGCAGTTCTTC	CASSLVAVAVYNEQFF
few	TRBV5-1	.	14	TRBJ1-1	TGCGCCAGCAGCTTGGACGGGTCTGGCACTGAAGCTTTCTTT	CASSLDGSGTEAFF